A selection of T cell receptor beta chains follows, all from one sample in a study of blood T cell repertoires in COVID-19. Produced via immunoSEQ multiplex PCR; TCRdb's table is partial and in-frame only. The table lists about 140,000 clones, approximately 88% of them singletons. Sequencing was performed on peripheral blood. Receptors originate from an older man with acute or convalescent COVID-19. The CDR3 runs from the conserved cysteine through the conserved F or W. A D gene is named only where the DNA matches it firmly. A row's size may be missing; if present it is once, few, many or a size class.

>NA|TRBJ1-2|NA|TRBV5-5
CASSHWNRVYGYTF
TGTGCCAGCAGCCATTGGAACAGGGTCTATGGCTACACCTTC
>NA|TRBJ1-4|NA|TRBV5-1
CASSLGAAVVDEKLFF
TGCGCCAGCAGCTTGGGAGCAGCGGTGGTCGATGAAAAACTGTTTTTT
>NA|TRBJ2-3|NA|TRBV5-1
CASSLYRASSTDTQYF
TGCGCCAGCAGCTTGTACAGGGCATCTAGCACAGATACGCAGTATTTT
>NA|TRBJ2-2|NA|TRBV9
CASSGQLAANTGELFF
TGTGCCAGCAGCGGCCAACTAGCTGCCAACACCGGGGAGCTGTTTTTT
>NA|TRBJ2-1|TRBD1|TRBV11-2
CASSLGTGGNEQFF
TGTGCCAGCAGCTTAGGGACAGGGGGCAATGAGCAGTTCTTC
>few|TRBJ1-1|NA|TRBV6-5
CASSYSSRAQNTEAFF
TGTGCCAGCAGTTACTCGAGCAGGGCTCAGAACACTGAAGCTTTCTTT
>NA|TRBJ1-1|NA|TRBV27
CASSLSLYSEAFF
TGTGCCAGCAGTCTCTCACTTTACTCTGAAGCTTTCTTT
>NA|TRBJ1-5|NA|TRBV27
CASSLSSGRGNQPQHF
TGTGCCAGCAGTTTAAGCTCCGGGAGGGGCAATCAGCCCCAGCATTTT
>NA|TRBJ2-3|NA|TRBV7-9
CASSSAGADTQYF
TGTGCCAGCAGCTCAGCCGGGGCAGATACGCAGTATTTT
>NA|TRBJ1-2|NA|TRBV5-5
CASSFENYGYTF
TGTGCCAGCAGCTTCGAGAACTATGGCTACACCTTC
>once|TRBJ1-1|NA|TRBV2
CASSENSNTEAFF
TGTGCCAGCAGTGAAAACAGTAACACTGAAGCTTTCTTT